This T cell receptor (beta chain) is from a study of T cell repertoires in cytomegalovirus infection. Study in general: It was the public TCR beta signatures that indicated both CMV infection and matching HLA type.

Broader study findings: Public TCR beta family frequency separated CMV-and-HLA carriers, including in an independent cohort. HLA-C-restricted CMV clonotypes gave the most frequent clonotype in two of eight donors.

Germline CDR1 and CDR2: SGHTA and FQGTGA. Trimming cost V 2 bases and J 5 bases; bases outside gene matches: 5. The CDR3 length is 15 residues. In its sample, this clonotype was seen many times. The antigen is unknown. TCRdb re-called the reads with MiXCR, one entry per CDR3 protein. The table lists 150,000 to 200,000 distinct CDR3 sequences, roughly 14% of them singletons. Sequenced: PBMCs. The chain couples TRBV7-3 to TRBJ2-3; the match to TRBD2 covers 9 bases. The sequence was collected from a human donor in good health (CMV status not recorded). Some clones in this sample may be carry-over from other donors' samples. The CDR3 loop is CASSLRGGGGDTQYF. CDR3 bases: TGTGCCAGCAGCTTACGGGGCGGGGGGGGAGATACGCAGTATTTT.